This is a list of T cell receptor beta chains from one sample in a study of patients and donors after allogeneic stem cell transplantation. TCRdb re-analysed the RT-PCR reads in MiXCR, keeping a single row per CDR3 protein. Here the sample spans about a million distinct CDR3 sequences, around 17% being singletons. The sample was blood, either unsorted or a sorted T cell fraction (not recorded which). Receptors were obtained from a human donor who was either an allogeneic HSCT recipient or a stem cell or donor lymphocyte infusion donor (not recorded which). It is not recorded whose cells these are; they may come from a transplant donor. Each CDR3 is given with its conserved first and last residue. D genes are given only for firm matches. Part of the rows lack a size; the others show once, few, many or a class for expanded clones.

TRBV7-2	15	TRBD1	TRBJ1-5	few	CASSLYRGADQPQHF	TGTGCCAGCAGCTTATACAGGGGCGCCGATCAGCCCCAGCATTTT
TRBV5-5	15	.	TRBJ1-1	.	CASSWGNGMNTEAFF	TGTGCCAGCAGCTGGGGGAATGGAATGAACACTGAAGCTTTCTTT
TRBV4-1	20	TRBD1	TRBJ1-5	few	CASSHQGAGQGGCSNQPQHF	TGCGCCAGCAGCCACCAAGGAGCGGGACAGGGGGGGTGTAGCAATCAGCCCCAGCATTTT
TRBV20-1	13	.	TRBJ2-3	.	CSARARTSDTQYF	TGCAGTGCTAGGGCGCGGACCTCGGATACGCAGTATTTT
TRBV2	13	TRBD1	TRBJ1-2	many	CASSATGDYGYTF	TGTGCCAGCAGCGCGACAGGGGACTATGGCTACACCTTC
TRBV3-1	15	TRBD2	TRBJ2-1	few	CASSQVLAGAAEQFF	TGTGCCAGCAGCCAAGTGCTAGCGGGAGCCGCGGAGCAGTTCTTC
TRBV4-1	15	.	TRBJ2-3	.	CASSPRLVPRNTQYF	TGCGCCAGCAGCCCCCGACTTGTCCCCAGAAATACGCAGTATTTT
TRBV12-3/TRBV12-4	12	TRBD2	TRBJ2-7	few	CASSFRGGSQYF	TGTGCCAGCAGTTTTCGGGGAGGGTCGCAGTACTTC
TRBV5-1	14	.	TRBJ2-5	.	CASSLVLAQETQYF	TGCGCCAGCAGCTTAGTACTGGCGCAAGAGACCCAGTACTTC
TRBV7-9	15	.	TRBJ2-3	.	CATRKTTSSTDTQYF	TGTGCCACCCGAAAAACCACGAGTAGCACAGATACGCAGTATTTT
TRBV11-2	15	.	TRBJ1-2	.	CASTTHNRANYGYTF	TGTGCCAGCACAACTCACAACAGGGCTAACTATGGCTACACCTTC
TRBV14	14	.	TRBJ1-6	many	CASSQLENNSPLHF	TGTGCCAGCAGCCAATTGGAAAATAATTCACCCCTCCACTTT
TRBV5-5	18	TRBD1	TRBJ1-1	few	CASSLDRGTILHRTEAFF	TGTGCCAGCAGCTTGGACAGGGGGACGATCCTGCATCGGACTGAAGCTTTCTTT
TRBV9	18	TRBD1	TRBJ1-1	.	CASSVVGGTEEGNTEAFF	TGTGCCAGCAGCGTAGTAGGTGGGACAGAAGAGGGGAACACTGAAGCTTTCTTT
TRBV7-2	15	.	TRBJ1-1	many	CASRGTSGFSTEAFF	TGTGCCAGCAGGGGTACCTCAGGGTTTAGCACTGAAGCTTTCTTT
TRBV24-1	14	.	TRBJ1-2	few	CATSGAASNYGYTF	TGTGCCACCAGTGGGGCCGCTTCTAACTATGGCTACACCTTC
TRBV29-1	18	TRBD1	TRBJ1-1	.	CSASRAIRQGATNTEAFF	TGCAGCGCGAGCCGAGCAATCCGACAGGGGGCCACGAACACTGAAGCTTTCTTT
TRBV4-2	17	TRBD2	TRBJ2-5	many	CASSQGTSGRSWETQYF	TGTGCCAGCAGCCAAGGGACTAGCGGGAGATCCTGGGAGACCCAGTACTTC
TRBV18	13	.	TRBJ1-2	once	CASSPGVKDGYTF	TGTGCCAGCTCCCCAGGGGTTAAGGATGGCTACACCTTC
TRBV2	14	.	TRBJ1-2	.	CASSLTSPGYGYTF	TGTGCCAGCTCCCTTACCTCCCCAGGGTATGGCTACACCTTC
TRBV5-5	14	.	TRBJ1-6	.	CASSASRGNSPLHF	TGTGCCAGCAGCGCTTCCAGGGGCAATTCACCCCTCCACTTT
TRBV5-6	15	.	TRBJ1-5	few	CASSQLGELNQPQHF	TGTGCCAGCAGCCAACTTGGAGAACTCAATCAGCCCCAGCATTTT
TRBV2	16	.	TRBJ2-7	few	CASEGIPWGGQHEQYF	TGTGCCAGCGAGGGGATTCCGTGGGGGGGCCAACACGAGCAGTACTTC
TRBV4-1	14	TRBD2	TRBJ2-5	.	CASSQVGRGKTQYF	TGCGCCAGCAGCCAAGTAGGGCGGGGGAAGACCCAGTACTTC
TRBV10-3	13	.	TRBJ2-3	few	CAISGPGTDTQYF	TGTGCCATCAGTGGACCGGGCACAGATACGCAGTATTTT
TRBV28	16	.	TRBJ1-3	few	CASSSSWTGEVYTIYF	TGTGCCAGCAGTTCGTCTTGGACTGGGGAGGTATACACCATATATTTT
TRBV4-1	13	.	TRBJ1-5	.	CASSSEIGQPQHF	TGCGCCAGCAGTTCCGAAATCGGCCAGCCCCAGCATTTT
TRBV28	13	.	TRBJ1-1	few	CASILHLNTEAFF	TGTGCCAGCATATTACATCTGAACACTGAAGCTTTCTTT
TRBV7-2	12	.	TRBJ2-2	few	CASSPMGGELFF	TGTGCCAGCAGCCCTATGGGTGGGGAGCTGTTTTTT
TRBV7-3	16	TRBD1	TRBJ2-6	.	CASSLDRGSGANVLTF	TGTGCCAGCAGCTTAGACAGGGGCTCTGGGGCCAACGTCCTGACTTTC
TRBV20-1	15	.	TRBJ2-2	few	CSAPSGTANTGELFF	TGCAGTGCTCCGTCCGGGACGGCGAACACCGGGGAGCTGTTTTTT
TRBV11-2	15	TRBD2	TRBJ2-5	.	CASRASGTPRETQYF	TGTGCCAGCAGGGCGAGCGGGACCCCCAGAGAGACCCAGTACTTC
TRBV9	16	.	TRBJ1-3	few	CASSVVTGLAGNTIYF	TGTGCCAGCAGCGTAGTGACAGGACTGGCTGGAAACACCATATATTTT
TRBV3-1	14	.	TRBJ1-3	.	CASSLVAAGNTIYF	TGTGCCAGCAGCCTGGTGGCAGCTGGAAACACCATATATTTT
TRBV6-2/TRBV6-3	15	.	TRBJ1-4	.	CASSPPWATNEKLFF	TGTGCCAGCAGCCCCCCCTGGGCAACTAATGAAAAACTGTTTTTT
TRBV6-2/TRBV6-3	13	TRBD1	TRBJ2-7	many	CAIMTGSSYEQYF	TGTGCCATCATGACAGGGAGCTCCTACGAGCAGTACTTC
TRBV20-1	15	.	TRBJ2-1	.	CSARLRDRHWREQFF	TGCAGTGCTAGATTGCGGGACCGCCACTGGCGCGAGCAGTTCTTC
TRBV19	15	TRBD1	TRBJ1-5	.	CASTRSGGSNQPQHF	TGTGCCAGTACTAGATCAGGGGGAAGCAATCAGCCCCAGCATTTT
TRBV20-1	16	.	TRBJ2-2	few	CSARVRGGIPTGELFF	TGCAGTGCTAGAGTCCGGGGCGGGATCCCTACCGGGGAGCTGTTTTTT
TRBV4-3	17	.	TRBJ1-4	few	CASSQEGMAGTNEKLFF	TGCGCCAGCAGCCAAGAGGGTATGGCAGGGACTAATGAAAAACTGTTTTTT
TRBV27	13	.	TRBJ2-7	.	CASSLKVSYEQYF	TGTGCCAGCAGTTTGAAGGTCTCCTACGAGCAGTACTTC
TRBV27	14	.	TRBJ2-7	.	CASSVTAGDDEQYF	TGTGCCAGCAGTGTAACTGCAGGGGATGACGAGCAGTACTTC
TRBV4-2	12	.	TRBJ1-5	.	CASSRGQSPQHF	TGTGCCAGCAGCCGCGGTCAATCGCCCCAGCATTTT
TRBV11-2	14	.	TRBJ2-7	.	CASSPTRVGYEQYF	TGTGCCAGCAGCCCGACTAGAGTCGGCTACGAGCAGTACTTC
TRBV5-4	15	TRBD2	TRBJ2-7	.	CASSLAGNLPHEQYF	TGTGCCAGCAGCTTAGCGGGGAACCTTCCCCACGAGCAGTACTTC
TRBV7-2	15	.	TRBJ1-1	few	CASSSPGRGSTEAFF	TGTGCCAGCAGCTCGCCCGGGCGGGGGAGCACTGAAGCTTTCTTT
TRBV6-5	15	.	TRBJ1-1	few	CASSYEASAYTEAFF	TGTGCCAGCAGTTACGAGGCCAGCGCTTACACTGAAGCTTTCTTT
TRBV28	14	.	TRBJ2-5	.	CASSSPGGGETQYF	TGTGCCAGCAGTTCCCCCGGAGGGGGAGAGACCCAGTACTTC
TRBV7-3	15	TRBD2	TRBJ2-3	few	CASTVLAGDIDTQYF	TGTGCCAGCACGGTACTAGCGGGAGACATAGATACGCAGTATTTT
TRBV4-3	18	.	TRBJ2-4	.	CASSQDVGHPGGKNIQYF	TGCGCCAGCAGCCAAGATGTGGGGCACCCCGGGGGCAAAAACATTCAGTACTTC
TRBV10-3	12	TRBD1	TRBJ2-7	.	CAIRGQGGEQYF	TGTGCCATCAGGGGACAGGGCGGCGAGCAGTACTTC
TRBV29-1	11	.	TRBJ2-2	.	CSGGGTGELFF	TGCAGCGGTGGAGGCACCGGGGAGCTGTTTTTT
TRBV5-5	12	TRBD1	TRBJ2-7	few	CASSEQGNEQYF	TGTGCCAGCAGCGAACAGGGGAACGAGCAGTACTTC
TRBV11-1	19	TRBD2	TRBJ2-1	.	CASSLGLVGTSGSRNEQFF	TGTGCCAGCAGCTTAGGGCTGGTCGGGACTAGCGGGAGTAGGAATGAGCAGTTCTTC